The rows below give T cell receptor beta chains drawn from one sample of a study of cytomegalovirus exposure and HLA in healthy donors. The protocol was immunoSEQ multiplex PCR, while the TCRdb copy is restricted to in-frame clones and leaves out a portion. The sample has approximately 150,000 clones, approximately 80% seen once. The sample comprised PBMCs. Every receptor here comes from a woman aged 40 to 50 in good health and CMV-seronegative. CDR3s include the opening cysteine and the closing phenylalanine or tryptophan. A D gene is named only where the DNA matches it firmly. Clone size, where shown, is once, few, many, or a class for clones that have expanded.

CDR3 DNA: TGTGCCAGCAGCGCCCGTAGCGGGAGTTACAACGAGCAGTACTTC; CDR3 protein: CASSARSGSYNEQYF; D gene: TRBD2; V gene: TRBV9; clone size: once; J gene: TRBJ2-7
CDR3 DNA: TGCGCCAGCAGCCCCGCGTTTCGGGAAAGAGGAAACACCATATATTTT; CDR3 protein: CASSPAFRERGNTIYF; D gene: NA; V gene: TRBV4-1; clone size: NA; J gene: TRBJ1-3
CDR3 DNA: TGTGCCAGCAGAAGAGCGAACAGGCAACAAGAGACCCAGTACTTC; CDR3 protein: CASRRANRQQETQYF; D gene: NA; V gene: TRBV6-5; clone size: NA; J gene: TRBJ2-5
CDR3 DNA: TGTGCCAGCAGCTCAATAGCGGGAGTATGGACGCAGTATTTT; CDR3 protein: CASSSIAGVWTQYF; D gene: TRBD2; V gene: TRBV11-2; clone size: NA; J gene: TRBJ2-3
CDR3 DNA: TGTGCCAGCAGTGAGAGGAGCCCCTATAGCAATCAGCCCCAGCATTTT; CDR3 protein: CASSERSPYSNQPQHF; D gene: NA; V gene: TRBV6-1; clone size: once; J gene: TRBJ1-5
CDR3 DNA: TGCGCCAGCAGCCAGAGCCGGGACAGGGTCAACAATGAGCAGTTCTTC; CDR3 protein: CASSQSRDRVNNEQFF; D gene: TRBD1; V gene: TRBV4-1; clone size: NA; J gene: TRBJ2-1
CDR3 DNA: TGTGCCAGCAGTCTGGCAAACAGGGGGAGGACTAATGAAAAACTGTTTTTT; CDR3 protein: CASSLANRGRTNEKLFF; D gene: TRBD1; V gene: TRBV28; clone size: NA; J gene: TRBJ1-4
CDR3 DNA: TGTGCCAGCAGCGTAACAGGGGGCATCTACGAGCAGTACTTC; CDR3 protein: CASSVTGGIYEQYF; D gene: TRBD1; V gene: TRBV11-1; clone size: NA; J gene: TRBJ2-7
CDR3 DNA: TGTGCCAGCGTACCAGGGGGAGATAACACTGAAGCTTTCTTT; CDR3 protein: CASVPGGDNTEAFF; D gene: TRBD1; V gene: TRBV2; clone size: NA; J gene: TRBJ1-1
CDR3 DNA: TGCAGCGTCGGGGGGCCCGGGGAGACCCAGTACTTC; CDR3 protein: CSVGGPGETQYF; D gene: NA; V gene: TRBV29-1; clone size: NA; J gene: TRBJ2-5
CDR3 DNA: TGTGCCTATAAAGGGAGCGGGAGGGCCAGACCAGATACGCAGTATTTT; CDR3 protein: CAYKGSGRARPDTQYF; D gene: NA; V gene: TRBV21-1; clone size: NA; J gene: TRBJ2-3
CDR3 DNA: TGCGCCAGCAGTCAATTAAACAGGGCTTCGACAGATACGCAGTATTTT; CDR3 protein: CASSQLNRASTDTQYF; D gene: NA; V gene: TRBV23-1; clone size: NA; J gene: TRBJ2-3
CDR3 DNA: TGCGCCAGCAGCTTGGGAACTGGCAATGAGCAGTTCTTC; CDR3 protein: CASSLGTGNEQFF; D gene: NA; V gene: TRBV5-1; clone size: NA; J gene: TRBJ2-1
CDR3 DNA: TGTGCCAGCAGTTACTCGTTAGCGGGAGTGTTAGATACGCAGTATTTT; CDR3 protein: CASSYSLAGVLDTQYF; D gene: TRBD2; V gene: TRBV6-5; clone size: NA; J gene: TRBJ2-3
CDR3 DNA: TGTGCCAGCAACTGGGGGGAGGATACGCAGTATTTT; CDR3 protein: CASNWGEDTQYF; D gene: NA; V gene: TRBV28; clone size: NA; J gene: TRBJ2-3
CDR3 DNA: TGTGCCAGCAGCTCCATCAGGACAGGCCCTACGAGAGCCTACGAGCAGTACTTC; CDR3 protein: CASSSIRTGPTRAYEQYF; D gene: TRBD1; V gene: TRBV11-2; clone size: NA; J gene: TRBJ2-7
CDR3 DNA: TGTGCTAGTGGTTTGGTTTCCGGTGTCAGGGAGGGGTACAATGAGCAGTTCTTC; CDR3 protein: CASGLVSGVREGYNEQFF; D gene: TRBD2; V gene: TRBV12-5; clone size: NA; J gene: TRBJ2-1
CDR3 DNA: TGTGCCAGCAGCGCCCAGGGCGCGAACACCGGGGAGCTGTTTTTT; CDR3 protein: CASSAQGANTGELFF; D gene: NA; V gene: TRBV7-3; clone size: NA; J gene: TRBJ2-2
CDR3 DNA: TGTGCCAGCAGTGAGGACAGGGTGGGAAGCAATGAGCAGTTCTTC; CDR3 protein: CASSEDRVGSNEQFF; D gene: TRBD1; V gene: TRBV25-1; clone size: NA; J gene: TRBJ2-1
CDR3 DNA: TGTGCCAGCAGTACCACCCGCTATTTTTCGAACACTGAAGCTTTCTTT; CDR3 protein: CASSTTRYFSNTEAFF; D gene: NA; V gene: TRBV2; clone size: NA; J gene: TRBJ1-1
CDR3 DNA: TGTGCCAGCAGGACGGGACAGGGTTATGGCTACACCTTC; CDR3 protein: CASRTGQGYGYTF; D gene: TRBD1; V gene: TRBV6-5; clone size: once; J gene: TRBJ1-2
CDR3 DNA: TGTGCCAGCAGCTTGAGGGGTGGCGGGAGTTACGAGCAGTACTTC; CDR3 protein: CASSLRGGGSYEQYF; D gene: TRBD2; V gene: TRBV5-6; clone size: few; J gene: TRBJ2-7
CDR3 DNA: TGTGCCAGCAGTCCGTTTGAGACCCAGTACTTC; CDR3 protein: CASSPFETQYF; D gene: NA; V gene: TRBV28; clone size: NA; J gene: TRBJ2-5
CDR3 DNA: TGTGCCAGCAGCCCGAACAGGGGTACCTATGGCTACACCTTC; CDR3 protein: CASSPNRGTYGYTF; D gene: TRBD1; V gene: TRBV7-2; clone size: NA; J gene: TRBJ1-2
CDR3 DNA: TGTGCCAGCAGCTTAGCTGGGGGGGCGAGCTACACCTTC; CDR3 protein: CASSLAGGASYTF; D gene: NA; V gene: TRBV7-2; clone size: NA; J gene: TRBJ1-2
CDR3 DNA: TGTGCCAGCAGTGGGGGGGTAAGAGCTGGAAACACCATATATTTT; CDR3 protein: CASSGGVRAGNTIYF; D gene: NA; V gene: TRBV6-1; clone size: NA; J gene: TRBJ1-3
CDR3 DNA: TGTGCCAGCAGCCAAGGACTAGCTGTCACCGGGGAGCTGTTTTTT; CDR3 protein: CASSQGLAVTGELFF; D gene: TRBD2; V gene: TRBV4-2; clone size: NA; J gene: TRBJ2-2
CDR3 DNA: TGTGCCTGGAGTGTTTCCCTAGCGGGAAGTTACGAGCAGTACTTC; CDR3 protein: CAWSVSLAGSYEQYF; D gene: TRBD2; V gene: TRBV30; clone size: NA; J gene: TRBJ2-7
CDR3 DNA: TGTGCCTGGAGTCTGGGCAGCACGCAGTATTTT; CDR3 protein: CAWSLGSTQYF; D gene: NA; V gene: TRBV30; clone size: NA; J gene: TRBJ2-3